These 30 T cell receptor beta chains share one sample of origin, sequenced in a study of T cell responses to AZD1222 COVID-19 vaccine. Clones were read by immunoSEQ multiplex PCR, and TCRdb kept only the in-frame ones, dropping some. The repertoire has about 180,000 clones, 88% of them found once; the top ten carry 0.45% to 0.55%. Source: peripheral blood, taken on day 0 of AZD1222 vaccination. The source of these receptors is an adult in good health.

This rearrangement joins TRBV24-1 to TRBJ1-5; D might be TRBD1 (5 bases). The CDR3 is 16 amino acids. Germline V gene data show CDR1 as KGHDR and CDR2 as SFDVKD. The ends were cut back, 4 bases at V and 6 bases at J, with 18 bases in the middle. The CDR3 loop reads CATSDRLGGRGQPQHF. The CDR3 coding sequence is TGTGCCACCAGTGACCGTTTGGGGGGGAGAGGTCAGCCCCAGCATTTT.

Written as DNA, the CDR3 is TGTGCCAGCAGCTTCCCCGTGGGGGAGGGGCTGATGAACACTGAAGCTTTCTTT. This translates into CASSFPVGEGLMNTEAFF. The chain has TRBV5-6 and TRBJ1-1; TRBD1 is a possible D gene (5 bases). V was pared by 2 bases and J by 0 bases, with 20 bases between. Germline-derived CDR1 and CDR2 are SGHDT and YYEEEE. The CDR3 consists of 18 residues.

V and J are TRBV15 and TRBJ2-7; D uncertain. V was pared by 1 base and J by 4 bases, with 11 bases between. In germline, CDR1 is LNHNV, CDR2 YYDKDF (reference sequence). The CDR3 runs to 14 residues. This chain's CDR3 is CATSRGSTLYEQYF. The CDR3, as DNA: TGTGCCACCAGCAGAGGCTCTACCCTTTACGAGCAGTACTTC.

This clone was detected only once. For the CDR3, the DNA is TGTGCCAGCACCCCTCAGGGGGGTAATGAGCAGTTCTTC. It codes for CASTPQGGNEQFF. The J gene is TRBJ2-1, the V gene TRBV9; the D gene is possibly TRBD1 (7 bases). Per germline, CDR1 SGDLS and CDR2 YYNGEE. The CDR3 spans 13 residues. V lost 6 bases, J lost 7 bases, and 14 bases lay in between.

This chain uses TRBV9 with TRBJ2-5; D unclear. V gave up 0 bases and J gave up 4 bases, with 10 bases separating them. Germline CDR1 SGDLS, CDR2 YYNGEE. The CDR3 has 14 residues. CDR3 region: CASSVGTQVETQYF. The CDR3 region has the DNA TGTGCCAGCAGCGTAGGAACCCAGGTAGAGACCCAGTACTTC. The full variable domain, rest sourced from reference TRBV9 and TRBJ2-5, is DSGVTQTPKHLITATGQRVTLRCSPRSGDLSVYWYQQSLDQGLQFLIQYYNGEERAKGNILERFSAQQFPDLHSELNLSSLELGDSALYFCASSVGTQVETQYFGPGTRLLVL.

The chain recombines TRBV2 with TRBJ2-7, with 8 bases fitting TRBD2. The CDR3 sequence is 14 residues long. After removal of 5 bases from V and 4 bases from J, the junction contained 7 bases not matched to a gene. Germline values: CDR1 SNHLY, CDR2 FYNNEI. The CDR3 nucleotides are TGTGCCAGCAGTAGTATAGCGGGATCGTACGAGCAGTACTTC. Residues: CASSSIAGSYEQYF.

This clone was observed once. This rearrangement joins TRBV9 to TRBJ1-5; D gene unclear. V was cut by 0 bases and J by 0 bases, with 7 bases left in between. The CDR3 totals 15 residues. Germline V CDR1 and CDR2: SGDLS, YYNGEE. CDR3 sequence (DNA): TGTGCCAGCAGCGTAGCCGGCTATAGCAATCAGCCCCAGCATTTT. Translation: CASSVAGYSNQPQHF.

The chain couples TRBV27 to TRBJ1-5; D is possibly TRBD1 (6 bases). Per germline, CDR1 MNHEY and CDR2 SMNVEV (reference sequence). V gave up 4 bases and J gave up 2 bases, with 12 bases separating them. The CDR3 is 15 amino acids. CDR3 nucleotides: TGTGCCAGCAGTTCAAGGGCAGGGGGCAATCAGCCCCAGCATTTT. Protein: CASSSRAGGNQPQHF.

This chain links TRBV7-6 with TRBJ1-3; D unresolved. Germline loops: CDR1 SGHVS, CDR2 FNYEAQ. Trimming left V 1 base short and J 0 bases short, with 7 bases between. The CDR3 loop spans 15 amino acids. This CDR3 reads CASSLGGASGNTIYF. The CDR3 coding sequence is TGTGCCAGCAGCTTAGGTGGCGCCTCTGGAAACACCATATATTTT.

This chain connects TRBV24-1 to TRBJ2-5; TRBD1 agrees at 11 bases. CDR1 is KGHDR and CDR2 is SFDVKD in the germline V gene. J lost 5 bases, V lost 3 bases, and 4 bases had no gene match. This CDR3 spans 15 amino acids. The CDR3 DNA sequence: TGTGCCACCAGTGATCGGACAGGGGGCGACGAGACCCAGTACTTC. It specifies CATSDRTGGDETQYF.

The chain is built from TRBV15 and TRBJ2-3; a weak D match, TRBD1 (5 bases). Germline V lookup: CDR1 LNHNV, CDR2 YYDKDF (reference sequence). Trimming took off 3 bases at V and 4 bases at J, with 11 bases between the two ends. The CDR3 is 14 amino acids. The chain's CDR3 is CATSRPDSSDTQYF. DNA of the CDR3: TGTGCCACCAGCAGGCCCGACAGCTCAGATACGCAGTATTTT.

The chain is built from TRBV7-2 and TRBJ2-2; D is unresolved. The germline gives CDR1 SGHTA, CDR2 FQGNSA. With 2 bases removed from V and 4 bases from J, the gap between germline ends came to 11 bases. The CDR3 runs to 15 residues. CDR3 coding DNA: TGTGCCAGCAGCTTACGGCCCCGACCCACCGGGGAGCTGTTTTTT. It translates to CASSLRPRPTGELFF.

The rearrangement uses TRBV4-1 and TRBJ2-3; 12 positions agree with TRBD2. Germline CDR1 MGHRA, CDR2 YSYEKL. V gave up 4 bases and J gave up 8 bases; unmatched junction bases: 7. The CDR3 is 15 amino acids. CDR3: CASSPSGRGQVTQYF. The DNA for the CDR3 is TGCGCCAGCAGCCCTAGCGGGAGGGGACAGGTTACGCAGTATTTT.

The rearrangement joins TRBV24-1 to TRBJ2-1; TRBD1 matches at 7 bases. Germline loops: CDR1 KGHDR, CDR2 SFDVKD. This CDR3 has 14 amino acids. The junction had 5 bases not matched to a gene; V was cut back by 2 bases and J by 8 bases. The CDR3 sequence: CATSDSNRGYEQFF. The CDR3 nucleotides are TGTGCCACCAGTGATTCCAACAGGGGCTATGAGCAGTTCTTC.

The gene calls are TRBV4-3 and TRBJ1-6; D ambiguous. Germline V CDR1 and CDR2: LGHNA, YSLEER. With 3 bases removed from V and 8 bases from J, the gap between germline ends came to 11 bases. This CDR3 comprises 14 residues. CDR3 DNA: TGCGCCAGCAGCCATGGCAGCGCCTATTCACCCCTCCACTTT. Its translation: CASSHGSAYSPLHF.

Only one count was recorded for this clone. The chain has TRBV6-2 or TRBV6-3 and TRBJ1-4; 7 bases match TRBD1. CDR1 and CDR2 (germline): MNHEY, SVGEGT. The CDR3 has 15 amino acids. V was pared by 7 bases and J by 3 bases, with 8 bases of the junction left unmatched. This CDR3 is CASTPGGQSNEKLFF. The CDR3 coding sequence is TGTGCCAGCACCCCAGGGGGACAATCTAATGAAAAACTGTTTTTT.

This chain links TRBV5-4 with TRBJ1-5, with a weak D call TRBD1 (5 bases). Deletions cut 5 bases from V and 5 bases from J, with 8 bases between. The CDR3 runs 12 residues. The germline V gene encodes CDR1 SGHNT and CDR2 YYREEE (reference sequence). As DNA, the CDR3 is TGTGCCAGCAGTCGGGACGATCAGCCCCAGCATTTT. Amino acid sequence: CASSRDDQPQHF. Using reference TRBV5-4 and TRBJ1-5 for the parts outside the CDR3, the full variable domain is ETGVTQSPTHLIKTRGQQVTLRCSSQSGHNTVSWYQQALGQGPQFIFQYYREEENGRGNFPPRFSGLQFPNYSSELNVNALELDDSALYLCASSRDDQPQHFGDGTRLSIL.

V gene TRBV20-1 combines with J gene TRBJ1-4, with TRBD1 identical over 7 bases. CDR1 is DFQATT and CDR2 is SNEGSKA in the germline V gene (reference sequence). J gave up 8 bases and V 6 bases, and 3 bases lay outside the gene matches. There are 11 residues in the CDR3. CDR3 sequence (DNA): TGCAGTGCAGGGGGCAGGGAAAAACTGTTTTTT. It specifies CSAGGREKLFF.

The chain's CDR3 is CAWRDRGGETQYF. CDR3 nucleotide sequence: TGTGCCTGGAGGGACAGGGGTGGAGAGACCCAGTACTTC. This sequence joins TRBV30 and TRBJ2-5; 9 bases line up with TRBD1. Unmatched junction bases numbered 3, after V lost 3 bases and J lost 4 bases. The germline CDR1 and CDR2 sequences are GTSNPN and SVGIG (reference sequence). The CDR3 runs 13 residues.

The gene calls are TRBV12-2 and TRBJ1-2; no check of the table's D call, TRBD1, against the DNA was made. TRBV12-2 is a listed pseudogene. The CDR3 has 13 amino acids. CDR3 sequence reads: CASRLKDSHGYTF. As DNA, the CDR3 is TGTGCAAGTCGCTTAAAGGACAGTCATGGCTACACCTTC.

The chain is built from TRBV7-2 and TRBJ2-1; no clear D gene. The germline V gene encodes CDR1 SGHTA and CDR2 FQGNSA. CDR3 length: 13 amino acids. Trimming took off 1 base at V and 3 bases at J, with 4 bases between the two ends. The CDR3 DNA follows: TGTGCCAGCAGCTTAGTCGGCTACAATGAGCAGTTCTTC. Translated, it gives CASSLVGYNEQFF.

The gene calls are TRBV4-3 and TRBJ1-2; maybe TRBD1 (5 bases). This CDR3 has 14 residues. Germline CDR1 LGHNA, CDR2 YSLEER. V was trimmed by 4 bases and J by 1 base, leaving 10 bases between them. The CDR3 reads CASSPGPGNYGYTF. The CDR3 DNA follows: TGCGCCAGCAGCCCAGGGCCCGGTAACTATGGCTACACCTTC.

This sequence joins TRBV28 and TRBJ1-4, with 7 nucleotides matching TRBD1. V was pared by 6 bases and J by 2 bases, with 3 bases of the junction left unmatched. This CDR3 contains 14 residues. Germline V gives CDR1 MDHEN, CDR2 SYDVKM. In DNA form, the CDR3 reads TGTGCCAGCAGCCTGACAGGGACTAATGAAAAACTGTTTTTT. It codes for CASSLTGTNEKLFF.

The CDR3 region is CASSDMLGSLYGYTF. Here the CDR3 DNA reads TGTGCCAGCAGTGACATGCTGGGATCACTCTATGGCTACACCTTC. The V gene is TRBV28, the J gene TRBJ1-2; no clear D. Germline V gene data show CDR1 as MDHEN and CDR2 as SYDVKM. The V end lost 5 bases, the J end lost 4 bases, and 17 bases lay between the germline ends. This CDR3 contains 15 residues.

CDR3 region: CASSLPQMNTEAFF. The CDR3 DNA sequence: TGTGCCAGCAGCTTACCGCAGATGAACACTGAAGCTTTCTTT. The chain employs TRBV7-9 and TRBJ1-1; D call uncertain. This CDR3 spans 14 amino acids. The V end lost 2 bases, the J end lost 0 bases, and 7 bases lay between the germline ends. In germline, CDR1 is SEHNR, CDR2 FQNEAQ (reference sequence).

The chain carries TRBV6-5 and TRBJ1-3, with TRBD1 identical over 9 bases. The J segment lost 4 bases and the V segment lost 8 bases, leaving 3 bases of the junction unmatched. This CDR3 is built from 13 residues. Germline CDR1 and CDR2: MNHEY and SVGAGI. This chain's CDR3 is CASHGQGGNTIYF. The CDR3 DNA is TGTGCCAGCCATGGACAGGGGGGAAACACCATATATTTT.

V is TRBV5-1 and J is TRBJ2-7, with 9 bases lining up with TRBD2. Germline CDR1 and CDR2: SGHRS and YFSETQ. This CDR3 has 15 residues. V lost 0 bases and J lost 5; bases outside the gene matches: 6. CDR3 in DNA: TGCGCCAGCAGCTTGGGGGGACTAGCATTCGACGAGCAGTACTTC. It specifies CASSLGGLAFDEQYF.

The gene calls are TRBV18 and TRBJ1-6; weak D call: TRBD1 (5 bases). Per the germline V gene, CDR1 is KGHSH and CDR2 is LQKENI. The length of the CDR3 is 16 residues. V lost 3 bases, J lost 4 bases, and 13 bases lay in between. The CDR3 spells CASSPVPGPYNSPLHF. In DNA form, the CDR3 reads TGTGCCAGCTCACCCGTGCCGGGACCTTATAATTCACCCCTCCACTTT.

This rearrangement joins TRBV28 to TRBJ2-7; D may be TRBD1 (5 bases). Germline V lookup: CDR1 MDHEN, CDR2 SYDVKM. The CDR3 spans 17 residues. V was trimmed by 5 bases and J by 0 bases, leaving 20 bases between them. CDR3 residues: CASSRPTRQPSSYEQYF. The CDR3 nucleotides read TGTGCCAGCAGTCGCCCGACAAGACAGCCGAGCTCCTACGAGCAGTACTTC.

The V and J genes are TRBV9 and TRBJ1-5, with 11 bases aligning to TRBD1. In germline, CDR1 is SGDLS, CDR2 YYNGEE. V shed 3 bases, J shed 3 bases, and the junction held 2 bases outside the gene matches. The CDR3 has 15 amino acids. The CDR3 loop is CASSGTGGINQPQHF. The CDR3 DNA follows: TGTGCCAGCAGCGGGACAGGGGGCATCAATCAGCCCCAGCATTTT.